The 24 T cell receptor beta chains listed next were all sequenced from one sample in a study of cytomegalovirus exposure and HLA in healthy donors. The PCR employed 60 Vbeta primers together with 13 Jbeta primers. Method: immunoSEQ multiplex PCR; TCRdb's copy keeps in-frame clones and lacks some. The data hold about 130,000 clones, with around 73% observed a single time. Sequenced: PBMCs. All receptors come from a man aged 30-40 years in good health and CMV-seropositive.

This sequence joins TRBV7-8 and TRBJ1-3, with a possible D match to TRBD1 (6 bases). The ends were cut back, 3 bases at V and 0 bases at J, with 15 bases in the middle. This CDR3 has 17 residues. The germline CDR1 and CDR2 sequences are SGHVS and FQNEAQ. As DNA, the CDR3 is TGTGCCAGCAGCTTCCCGGGACACAGAAGCTCTGGAAACACCATATATTTT. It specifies CASSFPGHRSSGNTIYF.

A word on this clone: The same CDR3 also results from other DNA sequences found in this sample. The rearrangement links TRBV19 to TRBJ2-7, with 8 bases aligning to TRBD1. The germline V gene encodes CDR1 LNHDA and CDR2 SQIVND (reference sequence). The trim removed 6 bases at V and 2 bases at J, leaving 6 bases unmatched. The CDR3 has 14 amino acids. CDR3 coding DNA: TGTGCCAGTAGCCCCGGACAGGGAGCCTACGAGCAGTACTTC. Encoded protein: CASSPGQGAYEQYF.

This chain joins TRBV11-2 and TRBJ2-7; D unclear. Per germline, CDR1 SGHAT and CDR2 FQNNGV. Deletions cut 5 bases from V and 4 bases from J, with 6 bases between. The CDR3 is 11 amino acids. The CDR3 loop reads CASSPGYEQYF. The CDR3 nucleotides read TGTGCCAGCAGCCCCGGGTACGAGCAGTACTTC. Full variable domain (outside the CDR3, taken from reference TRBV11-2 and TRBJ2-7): EAGVAQSPRYKIIEKRQSVAFWCNPISGHATLYWYQQILGQGPKLLIQFQNNGVVDDSQLPKDRFSAERLKGVDSTLKIQPAKLEDSAVYLCASSPGYEQYFGPGTRLTVT.

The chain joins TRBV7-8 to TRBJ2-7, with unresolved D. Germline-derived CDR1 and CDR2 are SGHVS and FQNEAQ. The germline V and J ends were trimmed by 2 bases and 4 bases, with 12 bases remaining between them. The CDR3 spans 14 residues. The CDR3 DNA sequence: TGTGCCAGCAGCTTAAATGAGGTCCAGTACGAGCAGTACTTC. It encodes CASSLNEVQYEQYF.

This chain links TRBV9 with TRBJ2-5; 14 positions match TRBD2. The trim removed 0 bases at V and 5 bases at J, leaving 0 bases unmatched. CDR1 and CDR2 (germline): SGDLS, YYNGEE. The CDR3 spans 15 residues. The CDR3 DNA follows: TGTGCCAGCAGCGTAGGACTAGCGGGAGGGGAGACCCAGTACTTC. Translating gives CASSVGLAGGETQYF.

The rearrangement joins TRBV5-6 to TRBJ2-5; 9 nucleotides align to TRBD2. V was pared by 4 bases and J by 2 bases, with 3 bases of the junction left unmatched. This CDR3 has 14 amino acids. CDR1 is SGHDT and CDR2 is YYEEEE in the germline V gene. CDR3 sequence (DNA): TGTGCCAGCAGCCTGACTAGCGGACAAGAGACCCAGTACTTC. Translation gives CASSLTSGQETQYF.

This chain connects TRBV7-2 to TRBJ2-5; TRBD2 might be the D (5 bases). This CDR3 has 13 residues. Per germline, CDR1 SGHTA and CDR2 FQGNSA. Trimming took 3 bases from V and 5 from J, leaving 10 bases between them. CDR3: CASSFRTRETQYF. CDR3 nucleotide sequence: TGTGCCAGCAGCTTCCGGACTCGGGAGACCCAGTACTTC. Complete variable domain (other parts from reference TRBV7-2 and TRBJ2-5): GAGVSQSPSNKVTEKGKDVELRCDPISGHTALYWYRQSLGQGLEFLIYFQGNSAPDKSGLPSDRFSAERTGGSVSTLTIQRTQQEDSAVYLCASSFRTRETQYFGPGTRLLVL.

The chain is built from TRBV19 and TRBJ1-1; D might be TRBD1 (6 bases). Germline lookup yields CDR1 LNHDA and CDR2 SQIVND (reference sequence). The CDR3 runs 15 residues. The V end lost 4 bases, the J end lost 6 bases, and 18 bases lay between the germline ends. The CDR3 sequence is CASSKDRGGNSEAFF. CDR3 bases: TGTGCCAGTAGTAAGGACCGCGGGGGCAACTCTGAAGCTTTCTTT.

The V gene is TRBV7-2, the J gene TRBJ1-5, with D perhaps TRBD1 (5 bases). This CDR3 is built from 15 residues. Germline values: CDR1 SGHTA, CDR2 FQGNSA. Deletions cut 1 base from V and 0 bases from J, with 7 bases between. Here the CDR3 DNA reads TGTGCCAGCAGCTTAGTGGGGGGTAGCAATCAGCCCCAGCATTTT. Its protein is CASSLVGGSNQPQHF.

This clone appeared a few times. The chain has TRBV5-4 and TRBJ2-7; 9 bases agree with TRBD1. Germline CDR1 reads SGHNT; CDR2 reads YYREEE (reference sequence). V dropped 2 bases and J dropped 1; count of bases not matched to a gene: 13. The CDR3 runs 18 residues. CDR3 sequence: CASSFTWGGQGPSYEQYF. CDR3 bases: TGTGCCAGCAGCTTCACCTGGGGGGGACAGGGCCCATCCTACGAGCAGTACTTC.

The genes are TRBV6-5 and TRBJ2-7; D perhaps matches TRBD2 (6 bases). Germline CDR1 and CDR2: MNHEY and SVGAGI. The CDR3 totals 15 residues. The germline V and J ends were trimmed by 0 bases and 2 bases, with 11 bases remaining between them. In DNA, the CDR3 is TGTGCCAGCAGTTACTCGGGGGGTGCCACCTACGAGCAGTACTTC. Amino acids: CASSYSGGATYEQYF.

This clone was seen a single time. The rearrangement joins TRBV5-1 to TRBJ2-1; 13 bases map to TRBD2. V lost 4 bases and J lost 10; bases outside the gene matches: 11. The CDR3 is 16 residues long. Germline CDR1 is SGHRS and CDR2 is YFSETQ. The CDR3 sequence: CASSGGLAGRGEEQFF. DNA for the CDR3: TGCGCCAGCAGCGGGGGACTAGCGGGGAGGGGAGAAGAGCAGTTCTTC.

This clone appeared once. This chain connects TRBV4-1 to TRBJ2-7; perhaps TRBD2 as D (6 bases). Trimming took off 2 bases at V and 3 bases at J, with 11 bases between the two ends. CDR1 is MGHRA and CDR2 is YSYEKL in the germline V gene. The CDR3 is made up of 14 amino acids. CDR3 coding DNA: TGCGCCAGCAGCCAACTAGCGTCCCTCTACGAGCAGTACTTC. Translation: CASSQLASLYEQYF.

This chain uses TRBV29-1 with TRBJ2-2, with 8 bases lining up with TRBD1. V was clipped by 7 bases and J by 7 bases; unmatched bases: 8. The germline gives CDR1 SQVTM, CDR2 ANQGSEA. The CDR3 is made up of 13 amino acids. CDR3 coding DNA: TGCAGCGGCGGGGCAGGGGGCAACGGGGAGCTGTTTTTT. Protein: CSGGAGGNGELFF.

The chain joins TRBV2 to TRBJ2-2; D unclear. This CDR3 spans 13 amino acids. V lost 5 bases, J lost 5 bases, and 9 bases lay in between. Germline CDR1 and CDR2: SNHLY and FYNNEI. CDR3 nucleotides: TGTGCCAGCAGTTTAGGAGCAACCGGGGAGCTGTTTTTT. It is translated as CASSLGATGELFF.

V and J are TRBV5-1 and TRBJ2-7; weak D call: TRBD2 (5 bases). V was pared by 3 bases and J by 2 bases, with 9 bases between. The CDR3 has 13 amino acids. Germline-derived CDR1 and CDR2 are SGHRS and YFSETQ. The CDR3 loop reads CASSSGVTYEQYF. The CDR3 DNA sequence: TGCGCCAGCAGCTCCGGGGTGACCTACGAGCAGTACTTC.

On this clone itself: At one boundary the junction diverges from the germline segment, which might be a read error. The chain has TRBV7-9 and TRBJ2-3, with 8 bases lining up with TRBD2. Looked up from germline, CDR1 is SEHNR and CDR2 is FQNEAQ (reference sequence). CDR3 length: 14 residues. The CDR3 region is CATSFGGGMDTQYF. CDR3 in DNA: TGTGCCACCAGCTTTGGCGGGGGGATGGATACGCAGTATTTT.

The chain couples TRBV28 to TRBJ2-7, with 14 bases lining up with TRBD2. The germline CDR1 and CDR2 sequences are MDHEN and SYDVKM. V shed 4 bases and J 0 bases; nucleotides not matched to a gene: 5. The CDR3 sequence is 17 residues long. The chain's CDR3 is CASSSGTSGSSSYEQYF. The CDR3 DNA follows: TGTGCCAGCAGTTCTGGGACTAGCGGGAGTAGCTCCTACGAGCAGTACTTC. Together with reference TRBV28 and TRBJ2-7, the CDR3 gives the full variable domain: DVKVTQSSRYLVKRTGEKVFLECVQDMDHENMFWYRQDPGLGLRLIYFSYDVKMKEKGDIPEGYSVSREKKERFSLILESASTNQTSMYLCASSSGTSGSSSYEQYFGPGTRLTVT.

Written as DNA, the CDR3 is TGTGCCTGGCGAGTCGGAGGGGCGGGTGGCTACACCTTC. Its protein product is CAWRVGGAGGYTF. The J gene is TRBJ1-2, the V gene TRBV30, with a weak D call TRBD1 (5 bases). The CDR3 contains 13 residues. Trimming shortened V by 5 bases and J by 7 bases, and 17 bases separated the two germline ends. The germline CDR1 and CDR2 sequences are GTSNPN and SVGIG (reference sequence).

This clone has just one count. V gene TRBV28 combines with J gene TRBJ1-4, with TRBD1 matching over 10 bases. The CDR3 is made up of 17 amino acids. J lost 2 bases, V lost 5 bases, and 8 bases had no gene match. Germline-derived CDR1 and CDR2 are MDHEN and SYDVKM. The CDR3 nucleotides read TGTGCCAGCAGTAAAGACAGGGGGCGCCGGACTAATGAAAAACTGTTTTTT. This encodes CASSKDRGRRTNEKLFF. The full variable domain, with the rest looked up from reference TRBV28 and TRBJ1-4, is DVKVTQSSRYLVKRTGEKVFLECVQDMDHENMFWYRQDPGLGLRLIYFSYDVKMKEKGDIPEGYSVSREKKERFSLILESASTNQTSMYLCASSKDRGRRTNEKLFFGSGTQLSVL.

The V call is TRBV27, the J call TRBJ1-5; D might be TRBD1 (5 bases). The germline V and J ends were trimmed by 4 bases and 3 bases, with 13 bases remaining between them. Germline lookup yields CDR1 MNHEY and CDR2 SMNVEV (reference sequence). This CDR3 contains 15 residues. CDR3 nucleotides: TGTGCCAGCAGTTCCCAAGGGGAAGCCAATCAGCCCCAGCATTTT. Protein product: CASSSQGEANQPQHF.

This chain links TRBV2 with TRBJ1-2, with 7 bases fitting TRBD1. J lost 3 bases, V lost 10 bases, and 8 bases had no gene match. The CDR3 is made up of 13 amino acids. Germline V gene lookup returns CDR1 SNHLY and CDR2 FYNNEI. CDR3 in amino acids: CAIMEGQYYGYTF. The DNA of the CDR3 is TGTGCCATCATGGAGGGACAGTACTATGGCTACACCTTC. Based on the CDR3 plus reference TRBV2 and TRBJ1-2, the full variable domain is EPEVTQTPSHQVTQMGQEVILRCVPISNHLYFYWYRQILGQKVEFLVSFYNNEISEKSEIFDDQFSVERPDGSNFTLKIRSTKLEDSAMYFCAIMEGQYYGYTFGSGTRLTVV.

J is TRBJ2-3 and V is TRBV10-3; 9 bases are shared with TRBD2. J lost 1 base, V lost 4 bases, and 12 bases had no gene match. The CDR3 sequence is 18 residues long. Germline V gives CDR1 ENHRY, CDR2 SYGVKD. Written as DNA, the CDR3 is TGTGCCATCAGTGTTCTAGCGGGACGATCTATAGGCACAGATACGCAGTATTTT. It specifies CAISVLAGRSIGTDTQYF.

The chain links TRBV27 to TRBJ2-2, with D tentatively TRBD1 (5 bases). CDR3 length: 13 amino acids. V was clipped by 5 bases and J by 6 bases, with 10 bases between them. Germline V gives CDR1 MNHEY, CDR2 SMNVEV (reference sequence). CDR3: CASSPPGSGELFF. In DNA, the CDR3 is TGTGCCAGCAGTCCGCCAGGGTCCGGGGAGCTGTTTTTT.